These 12 T cell receptor beta chains came from one sample sequenced in a study of T cell repertoires in cytomegalovirus infection (dated 2019 in TCRdb). Sequencing relied on an Illumina HiSeq 1500. Clones were called with MiXCR by TCRdb after fastp trimmed the public reads at Q25, and only in-frame beta chains were retained. Identical CDR3 proteins give one entry, which carries the most common genes and DNA. A total of hundreds of thousands of distinct CDR3 sequences appear in this sample, approximately 25% of them only once. Roughly 8% of the sample goes to the ten largest clones. Sequenced material: CD8+ T cells from PBMCs. The receptors come from a human donor in good health (CMV status not recorded). Some clones in this sample may be carry-over from other donors' samples.

There are a few counts of this clonotype. The chain has TRBV29-1 and TRBJ2-7; tentatively, D is TRBD1 or TRBD2 (6 bases each). V was clipped by 4 bases and J by 0 bases, with 10 bases between them. The CDR3 runs 13 residues. Germline V gene lookup returns CDR1 SQVTM and CDR2 ANQGSEA. This CDR3 reads CSVVRGDSYEQYF. The CDR3 DNA is TGCAGCGTTGTTAGGGGGGACTCCTACGAGCAGTACTTC.

This clonotype was seen repeatedly, ten times or more. The gene calls are TRBV28 and TRBJ2-2; 8 bases fit TRBD1. V gave up 7 bases and J gave up 4 bases; unmatched junction bases: 8. The V gene's germline CDR1 is MDHEN and CDR2 SYDVKM. This CDR3 has 15 residues. CDR3 sequence (DNA): TGTGCCAGCACCCTTCAGGGGGCTGGCACCGGGGAGCTGTTTTTT. Protein product: CASTLQGAGTGELFF. The full variable domain, its missing parts supplied by reference TRBV28 and TRBJ2-2, is DVKVTQSSRYLVKRTGEKVFLECVQDMDHENMFWYRQDPGLGLRLIYFSYDVKMKEKGDIPEGYSVSREKKERFSLILESASTNQTSMYLCASTLQGAGTGELFFGEGSRLTVL.

This clonotype has more than one count but fewer than ten. This chain connects TRBV4-2 to TRBJ2-2; 7 bases fit TRBD2. Germline trimming cut 4 bases from V and 6 bases from J; bases unmatched to any gene: 5. The CDR3 length is 14 residues. The germline V gene encodes CDR1 LGHNA and CDR2 YNFKEQ. CDR3 protein: CASSPGGGAGELFF. CDR3 sequence (DNA): TGTGCCAGCAGCCCTGGCGGGGGTGCCGGGGAGCTGTTTTTT.

This sequence joins TRBV19 and TRBJ2-7, with D tentatively TRBD2 (6 bases). Between the trimmed V and J ends, which lost 5 bases and 3 bases, there was a span of 11 bases. CDR3 size: 13 residues. Germline CDR1 reads LNHDA; CDR2 reads SQIVND (reference sequence). As DNA, the CDR3 is TGTGCCAGTAGTCCGGGACTCCTCTACGAGCAGTACGTC. Its protein is CASSPGLLYEQYV.

Many counts were recorded for this clonotype. V usage is TRBV4-1 and J usage is TRBJ1-5, with D unclear. CDR3 length: 14 residues. The germline V and J ends were trimmed by 0 bases and 0 bases, with 3 bases remaining between them. Looked up from germline, CDR1 is MGHRA and CDR2 is YSYEKL. The CDR3 DNA reads TGCGCCAGCAGCCAAGAGGGTAGCAATCAGCCCCAGCATTTT. Translating gives CASSQEGSNQPQHF.

This clonotype was seen many times. J is TRBJ2-1 and V is TRBV27, with 8 bases that match TRBD2. This CDR3 has 16 residues. The junction had 9 bases not matched to a gene; V was cut back by 6 bases and J by 2 bases. Germline V gene sequence: CDR1 MNHEY, CDR2 SMNVEV (reference sequence). CDR3 region: CASSIRPAGAYNEQFF. In DNA, the CDR3 is TGTGCCAGCAGCATAAGGCCAGCGGGGGCCTACAATGAGCAGTTCTTC.

This clonotype has a handful of counts. The rearrangement links TRBV9 to TRBJ2-2; possible D gene TRBD2, 6 bases. The V gene's germline CDR1 is SGDLS and CDR2 YYNGEE. This CDR3 region has 16 residues. Trimming shortened V by 0 bases and J by 2 bases, and 11 bases separated the two germline ends. The CDR3 DNA sequence: TGTGCCAGCAGCGTAGCCGGACTATCCAACACCGGGGAGCTGTTTTTT. Its protein is CASSVAGLSNTGELFF. Complete variable domain (other parts from reference TRBV9 and TRBJ2-2): DSGVTQTPKHLITATGQRVTLRCSPRSGDLSVYWYQQSLDQGLQFLIQYYNGEERAKGNILERFSAQQFPDLHSELNLSSLELGDSALYFCASSVAGLSNTGELFFGEGSRLTVL.

This clonotype showed up just a few times. V and J are TRBV6-2 or TRBV6-3 and TRBJ2-7, with D uncertain. The CDR3 is 14 residues long. Germline V gene sequence: CDR1 MNHEY, CDR2 SVGEGT. The V end was cut by 5 bases, the J end by 3 bases, with 14 bases between. The CDR3 bases are TGTGCCAGCAGTCCTCAAGGGCAGGACTACGAGCAGTACGTC. This gives the protein CASSPQGQDYEQYV.

The J gene is TRBJ1-2, the V gene TRBV9, with D tentatively TRBD1 (6 bases). The ends were cut back, 4 bases at V and 6 bases at J, with 10 bases in the middle. The length of the CDR3 is 12 residues. Germline V gene data show CDR1 as SGDLS and CDR2 as YYNGEE. The CDR3 sequence: CASSPRTDGYTF. As DNA, the CDR3 is TGTGCCAGCAGCCCTCGGACAGATGGCTACACCTTC.

In its sample, this clonotype was seen a few times. The chain has TRBV10-1 and TRBJ1-2; TRBD1 aligns across 7 bases. Germline trimming cut 4 bases from V and 4 bases from J; bases unmatched to any gene: 3. The CDR3 has 13 amino acids. CDR1 and CDR2 (germline): WNHNN, SYGVQD (reference sequence). This CDR3 is CASSGDSTYGYTF. CDR3 bases: TGCGCCAGCAGTGGGGACAGCACCTATGGCTACACCTTC.

For this clonotype: Possible read error: a much larger clone is one base away. J is TRBJ2-5 and V is TRBV7-9; 10 bases are a match to TRBD2. V dropped 3 bases and J dropped 5; count of bases not matched to a gene: 9. Germline CDR1 is SEHNR and CDR2 is FQNEAQ (reference sequence). This CDR3 spans 16 amino acids. In nucleotides, the CDR3 is TGTGCCAGCAGCTTCCCAAAGCGGGAGGGCCGTGAGACCCAGTACTTC. It is translated as CASSFPKREGRETQYF. Supplemented by reference TRBV7-9 and TRBJ2-5, the full variable domain reads DTGVSQNPRHKITKRGQNVTFRCDPISEHNRLYWYRQTLGQGPEFLTYFQNEAQLEKSRLLSDRFSAERPKGSFSTLEIQRTEQGDSAMYLCASSFPKREGRETQYFGPGTRLLVL.

This clonotype was found a few times. The V and J genes are TRBV14 and TRBJ2-2, with unresolved D. The CDR3 loop spans 13 amino acids. Germline V gene data show CDR1 as SGHDN and CDR2 as FVKESK. Trimming shortened V by 3 bases and J by 10 bases, and 12 bases separated the two germline ends. Written as DNA, the CDR3 is TGTGCCAGCAGCCAGACGTGGGGTGAGGAGCTGTTTTTT. Translation gives CASSQTWGEELFF.